The clone carrying this T cell receptor (beta chain) came up many times. Its antigen remains unknown. The data originate from a study of identical twins. Notes on the study in general: Invariant T cells like MAIT and iNKT could partly confound the zero-insertion analyses. Out-of-frame alpha sequences shared by twins were enriched for low generation probability. Memory repertoires showed no such pattern, whereas abundant cord blood beta clonotypes carried fewer insertions.

V lost 0 bases, J lost 4 bases, and 0 bases lay in between. Germline V gene lookup returns CDR1 LNHNV and CDR2 YYDKDF (reference sequence). The CDR3 has 11 residues. One entry per CDR3 protein, called by TCRdb with MiXCR from the 5' RACE reads. The data hold 500,000 to 550,000 distinct CDR3 sequences, with approximately 20% observed a single time. The sample was also reused in another study, on yellow fever vaccine responses in identical twins.

The sequencing sample was made of CD4+ T cells sorted from blood. V gene TRBV15 combines with J gene TRBJ2-5; D call uncertain. This clonotype was sampled from a woman aged 18 to 35 in good health. The CDR3 DNA reads as TGTGCCACCAGCAGAGAAGAGACCCAGTACTTC. Translating gives CATSREETQYF.